This TCR beta chain derives from a study of T-cell memory formation after mild COVID-19. TCRdb re-derived calls from the 5' RACE reads in MiXCR, one entry per CDR3 protein. Of around 450,000 distinct CDR3 sequences in the sample, roughly 26% are singletons; the top ten hold about 10%. Germline CDR1 is SGHNT and CDR2 is YYREEE (reference sequence). Trimming removed 3 bases at V and 8 bases at J, with 20 bases between. The CDR3 covers 15 residues. The sample was PBMCs or a T cell subset sorted from them (not recorded which). The clonotype was recovered from an adult woman who had mild COVID-19 (a few samples of this study predate the infection). Cell type and time point are not known. V is TRBV5-4 and J is TRBJ1-1, with D perhaps TRBD1 (5 bases). In DNA, the CDR3 is TGTGCCAGCAGCTCCTTGTCCCAAGGGGCGGTGGAAGCTTTCTTT. It codes for CASSSLSQGAVEAFF.